Listed here are 9 T cell receptor beta chains from one sample, sequenced in a study of sequential checkpoint blockade in melanoma. Treatment indicated: randomized to nivolumab then ipilimumab (arm A) or the reverse (arm B). Repertoires were generated with immunoSEQ multiplex PCR, while TCRdb's copy carries only in-frame clones and drops some. The repertoire holds fewer than 6,000 clones, with 32% as singletons. The specimen comprised tumor tissue (inferred from file names), sampled from a patient given nivolumab and ipilimumab in sequence. These receptors were collected from a human donor with melanoma.

This clone was counted only a few times. The chain is built from TRBV28 and TRBJ1-2, with a tentative D call TRBD1 (6 bases). Germline V gene data show CDR1 as MDHEN and CDR2 as SYDVKM. The CDR3 is made up of 16 amino acids. V was pared by 7 bases and J by 6 bases, with 24 bases between. The CDR3 loop is CASTHFRGRGKDGYTF. Here the CDR3 DNA reads TGTGCCAGCACCCACTTCCGGGGCAGGGGAAAGGATGGCTACACCTTC.

The rearrangement links TRBV30 to TRBJ1-4; TRBD1 matches 9 bases. V trimming: 1 base; J trimming: 8 bases; junction bases outside the gene matches: 5. The CDR3 extends over 14 amino acids. Germline values: CDR1 GTSNPN, CDR2 SVGIG (reference sequence). DNA of the CDR3: TGTGCCTGGAGTGCCGGGACAGGGAGAGAAAAACTGTTTTTT. Translating gives CAWSAGTGREKLFF.

J is TRBJ1-3 and V is TRBV25-1; D gene unclear. CDR1 and CDR2 (germline): MGHDK, SYGVNS. V lost 2 bases, J lost 10 bases, and 9 bases lay in between. This CDR3 is built from 12 residues. The chain's CDR3 is CASSEHGSTIYF. CDR3 nucleotides: TGTGCCAGCAGTGAACACGGGTCAACCATATATTTT.

The chain has TRBV19 and TRBJ2-6; the match to TRBD1 covers 11 bases. V was clipped by 5 bases and J by 0 bases; unmatched bases: 9. This CDR3 contains 19 residues. Germline assignment: CDR1 LNHDA and CDR2 SQIVND (reference sequence). CDR3 loop: CASSRLIGTGGSGANVLTF. The DNA of the CDR3 is TGTGCCAGTAGTCGGCTCATCGGGACAGGGGGCTCTGGGGCCAACGTCCTGACTTTC.

This clone was counted only a few times. This rearrangement joins TRBV15 to TRBJ1-5; no clear D. Trimming took off 0 bases at V and 4 bases at J, with 7 bases between the two ends. Germline CDR1 reads LNHNV; CDR2 reads YYDKDF (reference sequence). The CDR3 extends over 14 amino acids. The CDR3 nucleotides are TGTGCCACCAGCAGAGATCGGAATAATCAGCCCCAGCATTTT. Protein sequence: CATSRDRNNQPQHF.

J is TRBJ1-1 and V is TRBV30, with D hard to call. Trimming removed 0 bases at V and 0 bases at J, with 8 bases between. CDR1 and CDR2 (germline): GTSNPN, SVGIG (reference sequence). The length of the CDR3 is 14 residues. The CDR3 DNA reads as TGTGCCTGGAGTGTACGGGGAATGAACACTGAAGCTTTCTTT. Its protein is CAWSVRGMNTEAFF.

This clone is medium-sized (0.01 to 0.1%) within its sample. CDR3 amino acids: CASSSVPSGSETQYF. Written as DNA, the CDR3 is TGTGCCAGCAGCTCGGTTCCTAGCGGGAGTGAGACCCAGTACTTC. The chain couples TRBV11-3 to TRBJ2-5; 10 bases fit TRBD2. J was trimmed by 5 bases and V by 4 bases; bases with no gene match: 7. CDR3 size: 15 residues. Germline values: CDR1 SGHNT, CDR2 YENEEA.

Within the sample, this clone is medium-sized. The chain couples TRBV30 to TRBJ1-5; perhaps TRBD1 as D (5 bases). V shed 2 bases and J shed 3 bases, with 14 bases lying between them. The CDR3 is 15 amino acids. In germline, CDR1 is GTSNPN, CDR2 SVGIG (reference sequence). CDR3 protein: CAWSLITGPNQPQHF. CDR3 in DNA: TGTGCCTGGAGTTTAATTACAGGTCCCAATCAGCCCCAGCATTTT.

A single count supports this clone. The chain links TRBV29-1 to TRBJ2-4, with D perhaps TRBD1 or TRBD2 (5 bases each). The CDR3 is 15 amino acids. The ends were cut back, 2 bases at V and 5 bases at J, with 16 bases in the middle. Germline CDR1 is SQVTM and CDR2 is ANQGSEA. This CDR3 is CSVEPRGVGENIQYF. CDR3 coding DNA: TGCAGCGTTGAACCGAGGGGCGTTGGGGAAAACATTCAGTACTTC.